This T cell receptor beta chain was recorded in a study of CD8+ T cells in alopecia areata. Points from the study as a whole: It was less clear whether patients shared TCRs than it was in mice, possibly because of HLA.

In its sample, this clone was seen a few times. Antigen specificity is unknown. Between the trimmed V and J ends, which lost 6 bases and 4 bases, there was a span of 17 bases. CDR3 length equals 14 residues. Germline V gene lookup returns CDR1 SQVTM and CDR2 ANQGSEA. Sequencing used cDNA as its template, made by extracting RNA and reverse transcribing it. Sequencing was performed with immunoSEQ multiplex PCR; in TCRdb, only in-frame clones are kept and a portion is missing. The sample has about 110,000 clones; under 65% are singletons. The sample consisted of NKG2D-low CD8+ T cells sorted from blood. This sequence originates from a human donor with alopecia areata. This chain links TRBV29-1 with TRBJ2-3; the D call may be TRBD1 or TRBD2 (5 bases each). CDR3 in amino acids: CSVSGAQGADTQYF. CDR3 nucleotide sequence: TGCAGCGTCTCCGGGGCCCAAGGGGCAGATACGCAGTATTTT.